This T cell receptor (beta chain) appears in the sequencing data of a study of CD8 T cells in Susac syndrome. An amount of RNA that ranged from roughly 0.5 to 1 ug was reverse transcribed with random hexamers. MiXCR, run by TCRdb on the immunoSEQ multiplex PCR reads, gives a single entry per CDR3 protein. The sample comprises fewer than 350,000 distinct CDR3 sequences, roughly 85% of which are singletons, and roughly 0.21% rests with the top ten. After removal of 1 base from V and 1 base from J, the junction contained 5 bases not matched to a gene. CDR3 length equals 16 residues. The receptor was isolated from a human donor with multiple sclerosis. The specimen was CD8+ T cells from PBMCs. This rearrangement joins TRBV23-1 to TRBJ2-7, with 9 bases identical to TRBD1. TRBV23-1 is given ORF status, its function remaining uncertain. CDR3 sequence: CASSQLRDRASYEQYF. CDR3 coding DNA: TGCGCCAGCAGTCAATTACGGGACAGGGCATCCTACGAGCAGTACTTC.